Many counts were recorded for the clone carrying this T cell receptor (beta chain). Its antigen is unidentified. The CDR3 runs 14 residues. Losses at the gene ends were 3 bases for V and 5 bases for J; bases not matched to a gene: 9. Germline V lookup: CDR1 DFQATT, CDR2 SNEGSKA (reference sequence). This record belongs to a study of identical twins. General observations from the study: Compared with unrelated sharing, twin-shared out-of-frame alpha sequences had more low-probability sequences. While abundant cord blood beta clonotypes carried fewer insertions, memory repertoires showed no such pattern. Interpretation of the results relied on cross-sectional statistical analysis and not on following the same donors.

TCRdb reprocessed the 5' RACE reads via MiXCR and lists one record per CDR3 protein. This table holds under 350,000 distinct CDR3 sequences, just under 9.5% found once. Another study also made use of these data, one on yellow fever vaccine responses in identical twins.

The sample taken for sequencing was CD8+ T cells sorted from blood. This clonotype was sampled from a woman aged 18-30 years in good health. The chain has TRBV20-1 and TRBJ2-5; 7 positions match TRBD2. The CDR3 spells CSARSGGSFETQYF. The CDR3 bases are TGCAGTGCTAGGTCTGGCGGGAGCTTTGAGACCCAGTACTTC.